This T cell receptor beta chain was sequenced in a study of T-cell reconstitution after alpha-beta-depleted transplantation in children. Unique molecular identifiers were used in preparing the TCRbeta library. Using its own MiXCR run on the PCR reads, TCRdb lists one record per CDR3 protein. The sample has roughly 180,000 distinct CDR3 sequences, roughly 11% seen once; the top ten hold about 13%. V lost 1 base to trimming and J lost 0 bases, with 9 bases between them. This CDR3 is 14 amino acids long. CDR1 is DFQATT, CDR2 SNEGSKA, per germline (reference sequence). This clonotype was picked up many times.

V gene TRBV20-1 combines with J gene TRBJ1-2; the D is unclear. This specimen consisted of PBMCs, obtained before TCRalphabeta/CD19-depleted stem cell transplant. The clonotype originates from a boy aged 2 to 10 with acute myeloid leukemia, due to receive a stem cell transplant. CDR3 sequence (DNA): TGCAGTGCTAGAGTGGAGGGAGCTAACTATGGCTACACCTTC. Translating it yields CSARVEGANYGYTF.